The 25 T cell receptor beta chains listed next were all sequenced from one sample in a study of blood T cell repertoires in COVID-19. Sequenced by immunoSEQ multiplex PCR; TCRdb stores in-frame clones only, minus some. Here the sample spans roughly 230,000 clones, roughly 84% being singletons. Sequenced: peripheral blood. Receptors originate from a man in his forties or fifties with acute or convalescent COVID-19.

The V gene is TRBV28, the J gene TRBJ1-3; 11 bases fit TRBD1. Germline loops: CDR1 MDHEN, CDR2 SYDVKM. CDR3 length equals 20 residues. J gave up 0 bases and V 10 bases, and 20 bases lay outside the gene matches. CDR3 sequence reads: CAMVRPPGQGDGVSGNTIYF. The DNA of the CDR3 is TGTGCCATGGTACGCCCCCCGGGACAGGGGGATGGGGTCTCTGGAAACACCATATATTTT.

The chain couples TRBV4-3 to TRBJ2-6, with 11 bases identical to TRBD2. This CDR3 has 19 residues. With 0 bases clipped from V and 2 bases from J, the junction kept 6 bases outside the gene matches. Per the germline V gene, CDR1 is LGHNA and CDR2 is YSLEER. The chain's CDR3 is CASSQDLLAGDAGANVLTF. The CDR3 DNA sequence: TGCGCCAGCAGCCAAGATCTACTAGCGGGAGATGCTGGGGCCAACGTCCTGACTTTC.

J is TRBJ2-1 and V is TRBV10-3, with TRBD1 as a possible D gene (6 bases). The CDR3 has 14 residues. Germline lookup yields CDR1 ENHRY and CDR2 SYGVKD. Trimming removed 6 bases from V and 4 bases from J, with 13 bases in between. The CDR3 reads CAIRGAALYNEQFF. DNA of the CDR3: TGTGCCATCAGGGGGGCAGCTCTATACAATGAGCAGTTCTTC.

The chain couples TRBV5-6 to TRBJ1-6, with D uncertain. Trimming took 0 bases from V and 10 from J, leaving 11 bases between them. This CDR3 region has 14 residues. CDR1 and CDR2 (germline): SGHDT, YYEEEE. The CDR3 DNA reads as TGTGCCAGCAGCTTGGAAGTTTCAGGATCACCCCTCCACTTT. This encodes CASSLEVSGSPLHF.

The count of this clone is one. The chain combines TRBV2 with TRBJ2-5, with 10 bases aligning to TRBD2. The V gene end was trimmed by 0 bases and the J gene end by 3 bases; junction bases not matched to a gene: 1. The CDR3 contains 15 residues. CDR1 SNHLY and CDR2 FYNNEI come from the germline V gene. This chain's CDR3 is CASSEASGRKETQYF. Written as DNA, the CDR3 is TGTGCCAGCAGTGAAGCTAGCGGGAGGAAAGAGACCCAGTACTTC.

V gene TRBV13 combines with J gene TRBJ2-3, with a possible D match to TRBD2 (6 bases). The V end was cut by 3 bases, the J end by 0 bases, with 10 bases between. CDR1 PRHDT and CDR2 FYEKMQ come from the germline V gene (reference sequence). This CDR3 spans 15 amino acids. The CDR3 region has the DNA TGTGCCAGCAGCTTTGGAGGGCTCAGCACAGATACGCAGTATTTT. It yields the protein CASSFGGLSTDTQYF.

The chain joins TRBV9 to TRBJ2-2; 11 bases align to TRBD2. The V gene's germline CDR1 is SGDLS and CDR2 YYNGEE. V lost 0 bases and J lost 6; bases outside the gene matches: 4. The CDR3 spans 16 residues. Here the CDR3 reads CASSVELAGDAGELFF. DNA for the CDR3: TGTGCCAGCAGCGTAGAACTAGCGGGAGACGCCGGGGAGCTGTTTTTT. Full variable domain (missing parts from reference TRBV9 and TRBJ2-2): DSGVTQTPKHLITATGQRVTLRCSPRSGDLSVYWYQQSLDQGLQFLIQYYNGEERAKGNILERFSAQQFPDLHSELNLSSLELGDSALYFCASSVELAGDAGELFFGEGSRLTVL.

The CDR3 sequence is CASSSYSYEQYF. CDR3 nucleotides: TGTGCCAGCAGCTCCTATTCCTACGAGCAGTACTTC. The chain is built from TRBV7-2 and TRBJ2-7; D call uncertain. CDR1 SGHTA and CDR2 FQGNSA come from the germline V gene. The V gene lost 4 bases and the J gene lost 1 base, with 5 bases spanning the gap. This CDR3 has 12 residues.

The chain uses TRBV5-4 and TRBJ1-2; D may be TRBD1 (5 bases). Germline V gene lookup returns CDR1 SGHNT and CDR2 YYREEE (reference sequence). CDR3 length: 13 amino acids. V was shortened by 3 bases and J by 6 bases, with 12 bases between the two germline ends. CDR3 loop: CASSSRGTDGYTF. In nucleotides, the CDR3 is TGTGCCAGCAGCTCCCGGGGGACGGATGGCTACACCTTC.

The chain uses TRBV20-1 and TRBJ1-6; D remains ambiguous. Per germline, CDR1 DFQATT and CDR2 SNEGSKA (reference sequence). Deletions cut 3 bases from V and 0 bases from J, with 18 bases between. The CDR3 is 18 residues long. CDR3 residues: CSASSGVGGSSYNSPLHF. The DNA of the CDR3 is TGCAGTGCTAGTTCGGGTGTAGGAGGGAGCTCCTATAATTCACCCCTCCACTTT.

The gene calls are TRBV3-1 (or the pseudogene TRBV3-2) and TRBJ2-5, with 11 bases matching TRBD2. Germline V lookup: CDR1 LGHDT, CDR2 YNNKEL (reference sequence). The CDR3 contains 17 residues. The ends lost 0 bases at V and 3 bases at J; junction bases unmatched: 6. CDR3 protein: CASSQDIGTSGKETQYF. The CDR3 DNA follows: TGTGCCAGCAGCCAAGATATCGGGACTAGCGGAAAAGAGACCCAGTACTTC.

This chain links TRBV7-6 with TRBJ2-7, with TRBD2 matching 9 bases. J was trimmed by 6 bases and V by 5 bases; bases with no gene match: 8. Germline CDR1 reads SGHVS; CDR2 reads FNYEAQ. The length of the CDR3 is 14 residues. The CDR3 loop reads CASSAGLALVEQYF. CDR3 DNA: TGTGCCAGCAGCGCCGGACTAGCGCTTGTCGAGCAGTACTTC.

This chain's CDR3 is CASSLARDYGYTF. CDR3 bases: TGTGCCAGCAGCTTGGCCAGGGACTATGGCTACACCTTC. The chain recombines TRBV7-9 with TRBJ1-2, with a tentative D call TRBD1 (5 bases). CDR1 is SEHNR, CDR2 FQNEAQ, per germline (reference sequence). Trimming shortened V by 3 bases and J by 3 bases, and 8 bases separated the two germline ends. CDR3 length equals 13 residues.

V gene TRBV7-8 combines with J gene TRBJ1-1, with a weak D call TRBD1 (6 bases). Deletions cut 5 bases from V and 5 bases from J, with 18 bases between. The CDR3 is 15 residues long. In germline, CDR1 is SGHVS, CDR2 FQNEAQ. The CDR3 sequence is CASSPRRGGKTEAFF. CDR3 in DNA: TGTGCCAGCAGCCCCAGAAGGGGGGGAAAAACTGAAGCTTTCTTT. The whole variable domain, filled in from reference TRBV7-8 and TRBJ1-1, reads GAGVSQSPRYKVAKRGQDVALRCDPISGHVSLFWYQQALGQGPEFLTYFQNEAQLDKSGLPSDRFFAERPEGSVSTLKIQRTQQEDSAVYLCASSPRRGGKTEAFFGQGTRLTVV.

This chain connects TRBV5-1 to TRBJ2-1; D is undetermined. The CDR3 has 12 amino acids. Germline V gene lookup returns CDR1 SGHRS and CDR2 YFSETQ. Trimming pared 0 bases from V and 7 bases from J, leaving 5 bases between. CDR3 loop: CASSLVSNEQFF. The CDR3 bases are TGCGCCAGCAGCTTGGTCTCGAATGAGCAGTTCTTC.

The chain combines TRBV11-2 with TRBJ2-1; TRBD2 is a possible D gene (6 bases). The ends were cut back, 1 base at V and 6 bases at J, with 10 bases in the middle. CDR3 length: 14 residues. Germline V lookup: CDR1 SGHAT, CDR2 FQNNGV. CDR3 in DNA: TGTGCCAGCAGCTTAGCGGGAGAGTCCAATGAGCAGTTCTTC. Its protein is CASSLAGESNEQFF.

Remarks on this clone: At one boundary the junction diverges from the germline segment, which might be a read error. The V call is TRBV29-1, the J call TRBJ2-1; the match to TRBD2 covers 9 bases. CDR1 is SQVTM, CDR2 ANQGSEA, per germline. The CDR3 length is 12 residues. The CDR3 reads CSVDPPIAGEVF. In DNA form, the CDR3 reads TGCAGCGTTGATCCCCCTATAGCGGGGGAGGTCTTC.

The chain uses TRBV6-5 and TRBJ1-2, with TRBD1 identical over 9 bases. Germline assignment: CDR1 MNHEY and CDR2 SVGAGI. J lost 5 bases, V lost 4 bases, and 11 bases had no gene match. The CDR3 consists of 16 residues. CDR3 DNA sequence: TGTGCCAGCAGTTCCACTCGGGACAGGGAACAATATGGCTACACCTTC. Encoded protein: CASSSTRDREQYGYTF.

The chain employs TRBV2 and TRBJ1-5; tentative D call: TRBD1 (6 bases). The germline V gene has CDR1 SNHLY and CDR2 FYNNEI. V was shortened by 6 bases and J by 4 bases, with 7 bases between the two germline ends. The CDR3 sequence is 12 residues long. Here the CDR3 DNA reads TGTGCCAGCAGGGACAGTAATCAGCCCCAGCATTTT. Protein product: CASRDSNQPQHF.

The V gene is TRBV7-9, the J gene TRBJ2-2, with 7 bases matching TRBD2. Germline V gene data show CDR1 as SEHNR and CDR2 as FQNEAQ (reference sequence). The CDR3 spans 15 residues. V lost 6 bases to trimming and J lost 5 bases; unmatched junction nucleotides: 9. The CDR3 here is CASSLSGRLTGELFF. Here the CDR3 DNA reads TGTGCCAGCAGTCTTAGCGGGCGACTAACCGGGGAGCTGTTTTTT.

Sample share makes this clone medium-sized (0.01 to 0.1%). Other DNA sequences in this sample translate to the same CDR3. This chain uses TRBV7-2 with TRBJ1-2; no clear D. The CDR3 totals 12 residues. V lost 1 base and J lost 6, with 6 bases in between. Germline CDR1 and CDR2: SGHTA and FQGNSA. The CDR3 DNA sequence: TGTGCCAGCAGCTTAGTTATTGATGGCTACACCTTC. This codes for CASSLVIDGYTF.

J is TRBJ2-7 and V is TRBV5-1, with 7 bases lining up with TRBD2. The germline CDR1 and CDR2 sequences are SGHRS and YFSETQ. V shed 1 base, J shed 6 bases, and the junction held 10 bases outside the gene matches. The CDR3 contains 15 residues. In nucleotides, the CDR3 is TGCGCCAGCAGCTTGTTTGAGGGAGGGATTTCCGAGCAGTACTTC. Translation: CASSLFEGGISEQYF.

This chain connects TRBV11-2 to TRBJ2-7; tentative D call: TRBD1 (5 bases). Germline CDR1 reads SGHAT; CDR2 reads FQNNGV. The CDR3 is 15 amino acids. The V end was cut by 1 base, the J end by 0 bases, with 10 bases between. As DNA, the CDR3 is TGTGCCAGCAGCTTAGGCAGGGTCAGCTCCTACGAGCAGTACTTC. Translated, it gives CASSLGRVSSYEQYF.

This clone came up once. The chain links TRBV2 to TRBJ2-2; 7 nucleotides align to TRBD1. Losses at the gene ends were 10 bases for V and 8 bases for J; bases not matched to a gene: 16. Germline CDR1 reads SNHLY; CDR2 reads FYNNEI. The CDR3 consists of 15 residues. The CDR3 loop is CATRIGQAGTGELFF. The CDR3 bases are TGTGCCACCCGGATCGGACAGGCTGGGACAGGGGAGCTGTTTTTT.

The chain combines TRBV2 with TRBJ1-1; D may be TRBD1 (6 bases). Germline V gives CDR1 SNHLY, CDR2 FYNNEI. V was clipped by 5 bases and J by 2 bases, with 12 bases between them. The CDR3 has 14 amino acids. CDR3 in amino acids: CASSPRGQNTEAFF. The CDR3 DNA reads TGTGCCAGCAGTCCCCGGGGACAAAACACTGAAGCTTTCTTT.